A single sample gave rise to the 12 T cell receptor beta chains below, sequenced in a study of identical twins (dated by TCRdb to the mid-2010s). Library creation used 5' RACE. For sequencing, an Illumina HiSeq 2000 was employed. The public reads were reanalyzed by TCRdb: fastp trimming at Q25, MiXCR alignment, in-frame beta chains only. Duplicate CDR3 protein sequences are folded into a single record with the most common DNA and genes. The sample table shows some 260,000 distinct CDR3 sequences, and about an eighth are seen once. In total, the top ten clones hold around 8.3% of the sample. Sequenced input: memory (CD45RO+) T cells sorted from blood. Interpreted using the paper, the cell subset or site label stands for: CD45RO+ enriched T cells. These receptors were collected from a young woman in good health.

In this sample, this clonotype turned up a few times. The CDR3 reads CASRGQAYGYTF. CDR3 sequence (DNA): TGTGCCAGCAGAGGACAGGCATATGGCTACACCTTC. J is TRBJ1-2 and V is TRBV6-2 or TRBV6-3; 7 nucleotides match TRBD1. V shed 6 bases and J 5 bases; nucleotides not matched to a gene: 3. The CDR3 is 12 residues long. Per germline, CDR1 MNHEY and CDR2 SVGEGT.

The chain joins TRBV5-1 to TRBJ2-1; D possibly corresponds to TRBD1 (6 bases). V lost 4 bases, J lost 0 bases, and 14 bases lay in between. The length of the CDR3 is 16 residues. Germline V gene lookup returns CDR1 SGHRS and CDR2 YFSETQ. The CDR3 bases are TGCGCCAGCAGCCCGGACAGTTCCAGCTCCTACAATGAGCAGTTCTTC. Encoded protein: CASSPDSSSSYNEQFF.

This clonotype turned up a few times. The chain carries TRBV6-1 and TRBJ1-1; 8 nucleotides align to TRBD1. The trim removed 3 bases at V and 6 bases at J, leaving 6 bases unmatched. This CDR3 contains 14 residues. The germline gives CDR1 MNHNS, CDR2 SASEGT. The CDR3 region is CASSEAGGMAEAFF. The DNA for the CDR3 is TGTGCCAGCAGTGAGGCAGGGGGCATGGCTGAAGCTTTCTTT.

This sequence joins TRBV7-3 and TRBJ2-1, with a possible D match to TRBD2 (6 bases). The V end was cut by 1 base, the J end by 0 bases, with 7 bases between. Germline V gene lookup returns CDR1 SGHTA and CDR2 FQGTGA. This CDR3 contains 15 residues. As DNA, the CDR3 is TGTGCCAGCAGCTTAATCGGGGGCTCCTACAATGAGCAGTTCTTC. It translates to CASSLIGGSYNEQFF. Full variable domain (outside the CDR3, taken from reference TRBV7-3 and TRBJ2-1): GAGVSQTPSNKVTEKGKYVELRCDPISGHTALYWYRQSLGQGPEFLIYFQGTGAADDSGLPNDRFFAVRPEGSVSTLKIQRTERGDSAVYLCASSLIGGSYNEQFFGPGTRLTVL.

This clonotype was found many times. V gene TRBV4-3 combines with J gene TRBJ2-7, with D perhaps matching TRBD2 (6 bases). The CDR3 covers 16 residues. Germline V gives CDR1 LGHNA, CDR2 YSLEER. V was pared by 0 bases and J by 8 bases, with 20 bases between. The CDR3 spells CASSQEMAGLPNQQYF. Here the CDR3 DNA reads TGCGCCAGCAGCCAAGAAATGGCGGGACTTCCGAATCAGCAGTACTTC.

This clonotype was detected ten times or more. The chain joins TRBV25-1 to TRBJ2-7; D gene unclear. CDR1 and CDR2 from the germline V gene are MGHDK and SYGVNS. The CDR3 runs 12 residues. V was shortened by 6 bases and J by 4 bases, with 10 bases between the two germline ends. The CDR3 protein is CASSDEPYEQYF. CDR3 DNA sequence: TGTGCCAGCAGCGACGAGCCTTACGAGCAGTACTTC.

This chain joins TRBV10-3 and TRBJ2-1; D possibly matches TRBD1 or TRBD2 (5 bases each). Germline lookup yields CDR1 ENHRY and CDR2 SYGVKD. The length of the CDR3 is 15 residues. With 11 bases removed from V and 5 bases from J, the gap between germline ends came to 22 bases. The CDR3 is CASTLGEGWNNEQFF. The CDR3 bases are TGTGCCTCCACGCTCGGAGAGGGGTGGAACAATGAGCAGTTCTTC.

This chain connects TRBV9 to TRBJ2-7, with a possible D match to TRBD1 (5 bases). Germline CDR1 is SGDLS and CDR2 is YYNGEE. The CDR3 is 14 amino acids. V lost 7 bases to trimming and J lost 3 bases, with 17 bases between them. The CDR3 is CASGGAGLNYEQYF. Written as DNA, the CDR3 is TGTGCCAGCGGTGGGGCAGGGCTAAACTACGAGCAGTACTTC.

This clonotype has a handful of counts. The CDR3 region is CASRLAGGSLTDTQYF. The CDR3 region has the DNA TGCGCCAGTAGACTAGCGGGAGGATCCTTGACAGATACGCAGTATTTT. The chain employs TRBV5-1 and TRBJ2-3; 13 nucleotides align to TRBD2. Germline trimming cut 8 bases from V and 3 bases from J; bases unmatched to any gene: 9. This CDR3 comprises 16 residues. The germline CDR1 and CDR2 sequences are SGHRS and YFSETQ.

In its sample, this clonotype was seen many times. This chain links TRBV20-1 with TRBJ2-2, with D unclear. Deletions cut 4 bases from V and 5 bases from J, with 11 bases between. From germline, CDR1 is DFQATT and CDR2 SNEGSKA (reference sequence). The CDR3 is made up of 13 amino acids. The CDR3 bases are TGCAGTGCTACCCCCCCCGGGACCGGGGAGCTGTTTTTT. Translated, it gives CSATPPGTGELFF.

The V and J genes are TRBV7-2 and TRBJ2-2; D may match TRBD1 or TRBD2 (5 bases each). The ends were cut back, 3 bases at V and 7 bases at J, with 36 bases in the middle. The CDR3 extends over 22 amino acids. CDR1 and CDR2 (germline): SGHTA, FQGNSA. This CDR3 reads CASSFLISSDRRGQSRGGELFF. In DNA form, the CDR3 reads TGTGCCAGCAGCTTTCTGATTTCCAGCGATCGCCGGGGCCAGAGCCGGGGCGGGGAGCTGTTTTTT.

This clonotype appeared many times. This sequence joins TRBV5-1 and TRBJ1-1, with TRBD1 as a possible D gene (5 bases). The length of the CDR3 is 14 residues. Germline-derived CDR1 and CDR2 are SGHRS and YFSETQ. The V gene lost 0 bases and the J gene lost 4 bases, with 10 bases spanning the gap. In DNA form, the CDR3 reads TGCGCCAGCAGCTTGGACGGGGGAAGCACTGAAGCTTTCTTT. Protein sequence: CASSLDGGSTEAFF.